Below are 21 T cell receptor beta chains sequenced from a single sample in a study of blood T cell repertoires in COVID-19. Produced via immunoSEQ multiplex PCR; TCRdb's table is partial and in-frame only. This sample yields approximately 200,000 clones, of which about 80% are seen a single time; 7.8% belongs to the top ten. The sequencing sample was made of peripheral blood. All receptors come from a woman aged 80 or over with COVID-19, enrolled during active disease.

V is TRBV18 and J is TRBJ2-1, with 9 bases identical to TRBD2. The CDR3 has 14 amino acids. The V gene end was trimmed by 4 bases and the J gene end by 4 bases; junction bases not matched to a gene: 2. CDR1 and CDR2 (germline): KGHSH, LQKENI. CDR3 sequence reads: CASSQRGAYNEQFF. The CDR3 DNA reads TGTGCCAGCTCACAGCGGGGGGCTTACAATGAGCAGTTCTTC.

Here the CDR3 DNA reads TGCGCCAGCAGTAGCGGGATTGGGGAGACCCAGTACTTC. This gives the protein CASSSGIGETQYF. The chain joins TRBV5-1 to TRBJ2-5; TRBD2 aligns across 8 bases. Per germline, CDR1 SGHRS and CDR2 YFSETQ. The CDR3 is 13 amino acids. Losses at the gene ends were 5 bases for V and 5 bases for J; bases not matched to a gene: 5. The variable domain in full, with the rest retrieved from reference TRBV5-1 and TRBJ2-5, is KAGVTQTPRYLIKTRGQQVTLSCSPISGHRSVSWYQQTPGQGLQFLFEYFSETQRNKGNFPGRFSGRQFSNSRSEMNVSTLELGDSALYLCASSSGIGETQYFGPGTRLLVL.

In this sample, this clone turned up once. J is TRBJ1-4 and V is TRBV5-1, with TRBD1 matching 8 bases. Per the germline V gene, CDR1 is SGHRS and CDR2 is YFSETQ. The CDR3 contains 13 residues. The V and J ends lost 2 bases and 7 bases, in that order; junction bases with no gene match: 1. The CDR3 bases are TGCGCCAGCAGCTTCGACAGGGGTGAAAAACTGTTTTTT. This encodes CASSFDRGEKLFF.

A few counts support this clone. This chain connects TRBV27 to TRBJ2-1; TRBD2 matches 7 bases. CDR1 and CDR2 (germline): MNHEY, SMNVEV (reference sequence). The CDR3 covers 18 residues. Trimming at V came to 5 bases and at J to 0 bases, leaving 13 bases not matched to a gene. The CDR3 sequence: CASSPSRLAVYSYNEQFF. DNA for the CDR3: TGTGCCAGCAGTCCCTCAAGACTAGCTGTTTACTCCTACAATGAGCAGTTCTTC.

The chain has TRBV3-1 (or the pseudogene TRBV3-2) and TRBJ1-1, with 7 bases fitting TRBD1. This CDR3 comprises 12 residues. V was pared by 2 bases and J by 8 bases, with 2 bases of the junction left unmatched. Germline CDR1 reads LGHDT; CDR2 reads YNNKEL (reference sequence). The CDR3 nucleotides are TGTGCCAGCAGCCAATCGGACAGGGAAGCTTTCTTT. As protein: CASSQSDREAFF.

The V call is TRBV7-9, the J call TRBJ2-7; 7 nucleotides line up with TRBD2. Germline V gene lookup returns CDR1 SEHNR and CDR2 FQNEAQ (reference sequence). The CDR3 is 15 amino acids. V lost 7 bases and J lost 1; bases outside the gene matches: 10. The CDR3 loop is CASNQGEGNSYEQYF. The CDR3 DNA reads as TGTGCCAGCAATCAAGGGGAGGGAAATTCCTACGAGCAGTACTTC.

This sequence joins TRBV25-1 and TRBJ2-7; D is possibly TRBD2 (5 bases). Germline assignment: CDR1 MGHDK and CDR2 SYGVNS. The CDR3 has 11 amino acids. V lost 6 bases, J lost 3 bases, and 6 bases lay in between. The CDR3 bases are TGTGCCAGCAGGGGAGTCTACGAGCAGTACTTC. Its protein is CASRGVYEQYF.

The CDR3 DNA reads as TGTGCCAGCAGCGGCACAGGGGCGGGTGACACTGAAGCTTTCTTT. It yields the protein CASSGTGAGDTEAFF. V gene TRBV5-8 combines with J gene TRBJ1-1, with 7 nucleotides matching TRBD1. CDR3 length: 15 amino acids. Germline CDR1 is SGHTS and CDR2 is YDEGEE. Trimming cost V 4 bases and J 3 bases; bases outside gene matches: 9.

The chain employs TRBV5-1 and TRBJ1-1; TRBD1 might be the D (5 bases). Deletions cut 6 bases from V and 4 bases from J, with 19 bases between. The CDR3 is 15 residues long. Germline V lookup: CDR1 SGHRS, CDR2 YFSETQ. The CDR3 loop is CASTSYPGGTTEAFF. As DNA, the CDR3 is TGCGCCAGCACCTCCTACCCGGGGGGAACCACTGAAGCTTTCTTT.

The V and J genes are TRBV7-2 and TRBJ2-5; 7 nucleotides line up with TRBD1. In germline, CDR1 is SGHTA, CDR2 FQGNSA. The V and J ends lost 5 bases and 5 bases, in that order; junction bases with no gene match: 8. The length of the CDR3 is 14 residues. The CDR3 sequence: CASSRDSTRETQYF. CDR3 nucleotide sequence: TGTGCCAGCAGCCGGGACAGCACAAGGGAGACCCAGTACTTC.

On this clone itself: The same CDR3 can be traced to other DNA sequences in this sample. The chain combines TRBV5-1 with TRBJ1-4; the D gene is possibly TRBD1 (5 bases). The CDR3 is 14 residues long. Germline V gives CDR1 SGHRS, CDR2 YFSETQ. Trimming pared 0 bases from V and 4 bases from J, leaving 7 bases between. The CDR3 DNA reads as TGCGCCAGCAGCTTGGGACAGAATAATGAAAAACTGTTTTTT. Protein sequence: CASSLGQNNEKLFF.

V gene TRBV24-1 combines with J gene TRBJ2-5; D might be TRBD2 (6 bases). Between the trimmed V and J ends, which lost 4 bases and 4 bases, there was a span of 15 bases. The CDR3 runs 15 residues. Germline lookup yields CDR1 KGHDR and CDR2 SFDVKD. This CDR3 reads CATSDPEGPGETQYF. In DNA form, the CDR3 reads TGTGCCACCAGTGACCCGGAGGGCCCGGGAGAGACCCAGTACTTC.

The J gene is TRBJ2-3, the V gene TRBV5-1; D is uncertain. The CDR3 is made up of 12 amino acids. Germline CDR1 reads SGHRS; CDR2 reads YFSETQ. Trimming pared 0 bases from V and 6 bases from J, leaving 5 bases between. CDR3 sequence: CASSLAGDTQYF. Here the CDR3 DNA reads TGCGCCAGCAGCTTGGCCGGGGATACGCAGTATTTT.

The chain combines TRBV28 with TRBJ1-5; TRBD1 matches at 12 bases. The CDR3 totals 17 residues. Germline V gene sequence: CDR1 MDHEN, CDR2 SYDVKM. The V gene end was trimmed by 4 bases and the J gene end by 11 bases; junction bases not matched to a gene: 15. Here the CDR3 reads CASSSSPGQGAPLAQHF. The CDR3 DNA is TGTGCCAGCAGTTCTTCCCCGGGACAGGGGGCCCCGTTGGCCCAGCATTTT.

The chain links TRBV27 to TRBJ2-2; D perhaps matches TRBD1 (5 bases). The V end was cut by 4 bases, the J end by 5 bases, with 14 bases between. CDR3 length: 15 amino acids. Germline CDR1 and CDR2: MNHEY and SMNVEV (reference sequence). CDR3 residues: CASSYQTVKTGELFF. In nucleotides, the CDR3 is TGTGCCAGCAGTTATCAGACAGTAAAAACCGGGGAGCTGTTTTTT.

The chain couples TRBV5-1 to TRBJ1-1, with D possibly matching TRBD1 (6 bases). The CDR3 length is 15 residues. Looked up from germline, CDR1 is SGHRS and CDR2 is YFSETQ. V shed 4 bases and J shed 1 base, with 14 bases lying between them. DNA of the CDR3: TGCGCCAGCAGCCCCCGGCGGGGGGCGAACACTGAAGCTTTCTTT. Encoded protein: CASSPRRGANTEAFF.

The chain carries TRBV24-1 and TRBJ2-1, with D perhaps TRBD2 (6 bases). Between the trimmed V and J ends, which lost 4 bases and 4 bases, there was a span of 13 bases. Germline lookup yields CDR1 KGHDR and CDR2 SFDVKD. The CDR3 is 15 amino acids. The CDR3 bases are TGTGCCACCAGTGACCCCGGGGACTTTTACAATGAGCAGTTCTTC. Translation: CATSDPGDFYNEQFF.

With regard to this clone: Relative to the germline gene, one junction end is altered; a read error may explain this. V usage is TRBV7-2 and J usage is TRBJ1-2; D may be TRBD1 (5 bases). The CDR3 has 15 residues. Germline lookup yields CDR1 SGHTA and CDR2 FQGNSA. CDR3 nucleotide sequence: TGTGCCAGCAGCCCGCCGGGGACTGCCGTTCCGGAGCGGTCCTTC. This sequence encodes CASSPPGTAVPERSF.

The chain is built from TRBV28 and TRBJ2-3, with 8 positions matching TRBD2. Trimming cost V 2 bases and J 2 bases; bases outside gene matches: 3. The CDR3 has 15 amino acids. Germline values: CDR1 MDHEN, CDR2 SYDVKM. The CDR3 reads CASSLRGGHTDTQYF. CDR3 DNA sequence: TGTGCCAGCAGTTTACGGGGGGGGCACACAGATACGCAGTATTTT.

The V call is TRBV5-6, the J call TRBJ1-2; 9 nucleotides agree with TRBD1. Germline V gene data show CDR1 as SGHDT and CDR2 as YYEEEE. The CDR3 length is 11 residues. Germline trimming cut 5 bases from V and 12 bases from J; bases unmatched to any gene: 5. The CDR3 nucleotides read TGTGCCAGCAGTTACAGGGGGCCTAACACCTTC. It encodes CASSYRGPNTF.

The CDR3 nucleotides read TGCAGCGTCGCACGGGACAGGGGGTTCGAGACCCAGTACTTC. It translates to CSVARDRGFETQYF. The chain has TRBV29-1 and TRBJ2-5; TRBD1 aligns across 11 bases. V was pared by 6 bases and J by 5 bases, with 8 bases of the junction left unmatched. Germline V gene data show CDR1 as SQVTM and CDR2 as ANQGSEA. The CDR3 length is 14 residues.